This record covers a single T cell receptor beta chain. These data originate in a study of CD8+CD57+ T cells in acquired aplastic anemia. As for the study in general: Sorted CD4+ and CD8+ cell DNA averaged approximately 3.4 ug.

This CDR3 is built from 14 residues. Germline V CDR1 and CDR2: SNHLY, FYNNEI. V was shortened by 6 bases and J by 5 bases, with 17 bases between the two germline ends. Individuals selected for sequencing had exhibited CD8+CD57+ cell expansion on flow cytometry. The patients all had a severe acquired aplastic anemia diagnosis. Template material for TCR beta VDJ and CDR3 profiling consisted of genomic DNA. Each CDR3 protein is one row after TCRdb ran MiXCR on the reads. In the table there are roughly 280,000 distinct CDR3 sequences, under 65% of which are singletons. The material sequenced was sorted CD4+, CD8+, or CD8+CD57+ T cells (not recorded which) from PBMCs. The receptor comes from a human donor with aplastic anemia. This rearrangement joins TRBV2 to TRBJ2-7; the D gene is possibly TRBD2 (6 bases). The CDR3 region has the DNA TGTGCCAGCAGCTTACGGGACTCGCGGGACGAGCAGTACTTC. Translation: CASSLRDSRDEQYF.